This T cell receptor beta chain derives from a study of read filtering for tumor transcriptome and immune sequencing. Overall study: By R-ISS, stages I, II and III held around 8, 15 and 7 patients. TCR-mapped reads were about 4 to 10.27 million with IR-seq versus roughly 75 to 1,400 with RNA-seq. Overall study results and limits: The CD138-negative fraction was mixed bone marrow immune cells, not pure T cells.

The library was built from around 400 ng RNA with molecular barcoded adaptors for alpha/delta and beta/gamma chains. TCRdb re-called the reads with MiXCR, one entry per CDR3 protein. The sample holds over 25,000 distinct CDR3 sequences, 13% to 15% seen once. The CDR3 spans 11 residues. The V gene's germline CDR1 is MNHNY and CDR2 SVGAGI (reference sequence). With regard to this clonotype: Its antigen is unknown. A far larger clone is off by one base, so a read error is likely.

This clonotype originated in a donor aged 40 or older with multiple myeloma. The chain employs TRBV6-6 and TRBJ2-1; D unclear. The source material was a population of CD138-negative cells sorted from bone marrow. The CDR3 reads CASSSLNGQFF. In nucleotides, the CDR3 is TGTGCCAGCAGTTCTCTAAATGGGCAGTTCTTC.